This T cell receptor (beta chain) was sequenced during a study of OX40 agonist ivuxolimab in advanced cancers. Study details: Melanoma, hepatocellular carcinoma, head and neck or renal cell cancer occurred in dose-escalation patients. Patients with prior anti-PD-1, anti-PD-L1 or anti-CTLA-4 therapy were eligible; 35% to 50% had some. Findings and caveats of the study: CD4+ and CD8+ T cells in blood underwent clonal expansion by week 6 at 0.1 to 3.0 mg/kg.

The germline V gene encodes CDR1 MDHEN and CDR2 SYDVKM. CDR3 length: 15 amino acids. The V and J ends lost 5 bases and 0 bases respectively, with 12 bases between them. Some clones are missing from TCRdb's copy, which holds only in-frame ones; the method was immunoSEQ multiplex PCR. This sample has 50,000 to 70,000 clones, with 80% to 90% found just once. Exclusion of a patient followed from autoimmune disease history or systemic immunosuppression. With respect to this clone: No antigen is known for it.

The sequence came from an adult with an advanced solid tumor such as melanoma, head and neck, liver or kidney cancer. The chain links TRBV28 to TRBJ2-3; D might be TRBD1 (5 bases). The sequences come from CD4+ or CD8+ T cells sorted from blood, collected in a trial of the OX40 agonist ivuxolimab. The DNA for the CDR3 is TGTGCCAGCAGTCTACAGGTTACTAGCACAGATACGCAGTATTTT. It codes for CASSLQVTSTDTQYF. The full variable domain, its missing parts supplied by reference TRBV28 and TRBJ2-3, is DVKVTQSSRYLVKRTGEKVFLECVQDMDHENMFWYRQDPGLGLRLIYFSYDVKMKEKGDIPEGYSVSREKKERFSLILESASTNQTSMYLCASSLQVTSTDTQYFGPGTRLTVL.